This is a list of T cell receptor beta chains from one sample in a study of CD8 T cells in ankylosing spondylitis. From the 5' RACE reads, TCRdb called clonotypes with MiXCR, one entry per CDR3 protein. The profile shows 200,000 or so distinct CDR3 sequences, around 24% of them singletons. The sample consisted of blood, either unsorted or a sorted T cell fraction (not recorded which). The source is a male donor with ankylosing spondylitis or in good health (not recorded which). The CDR3 runs from the conserved cysteine through the conserved F or W. A D gene is named only where the DNA matches it firmly. Clone size is given for some rows only: seen once, a few or many times, or a class if the clone is expanded.

j_call	d_call	v_call	cdr3_length	clone_size	cdr3_aa	cdr3_nt
TRBJ2-1	.	TRBV9	13	many	CASSGGINNEQFF	TGTGCCAGCAGCGGAGGGATCAACAATGAGCAGTTCTTC
TRBJ2-7	.	TRBV4-2	14	.	CASSQAREGYEQYF	TGTGCCAGCAGCCAAGCCCGGGAAGGGTACGAGCAGTACTTC
TRBJ2-1	.	TRBV29-1	14	.	CSVARGVPAGGQFF	TGCAGCGTCGCCAGGGGGGTGCCGGCGGGGGGGCAGTTCTTC
TRBJ2-5	.	TRBV29-1	13	.	CSVDRGGLETQYF	TGCAGCGTTGATAGAGGGGGGTTAGAGACCCAGTACTTC
TRBJ2-3	TRBD2	TRBV10-3	18	many	CAISESGLAGVITDTQYF	TGTGCCATCAGTGAGTCAGGACTAGCGGGAGTCATCACAGATACGCAGTATTTT
TRBJ2-5	TRBD1	TRBV20-1	14	many	CSATRQGAQETQYF	TGCAGTGCTACCAGACAGGGAGCCCAAGAGACCCAGTACTTC
TRBJ2-1	.	TRBV9	17	many	CASSPHSGTTSYNEQFF	TGTGCCAGCAGCCCCCACTCCGGGACGACCTCCTACAATGAGCAGTTCTTC
TRBJ2-7	TRBD2	TRBV20-1	15	.	CSASGTSGGVYEQYF	TGCAGTGCCTCAGGGACTAGCGGAGGAGTCTACGAGCAGTACTTC
TRBJ2-7	.	TRBV2	12	.	CASRRQSYEQYF	TGTGCCAGCAGGAGACAGAGCTACGAGCAGTACTTC
TRBJ1-1	.	TRBV12-3/TRBV12-4	14	few	CASSSPRSWEEAFF	TGTGCCAGCAGCAGTCCCCGCAGTTGGGAAGAAGCTTTCTTT
TRBJ1-3	.	TRBV6-5	15	few	CASSSPIRARNTIYF	TGTGCCAGCAGTTCCCCTATCCGGGCGAGGAACACCATATATTTT
TRBJ2-2	.	TRBV20-1	12	many	CSARVGTGELFF	TGCAGTGCTAGAGTGGGGACCGGGGAGCTGTTTTTT
TRBJ1-3	TRBD1	TRBV4-2	17	many	CASSQEGQGSSGNTIYF	TGTGCCAGCAGCCAAGAAGGACAGGGATCGTCTGGAAACACCATATATTTT
TRBJ2-7	TRBD2	TRBV5-1	15	few	CASSPPRAGGGEQYF	TGCGCCAGCAGCCCCCCCCGCGCGGGGGGCGGAGAGCAGTACTTC
TRBJ2-1	TRBD2	TRBV20-1	15	.	CSAGDDGRTYNEQFF	TGCAGTGCTGGAGATGACGGGAGGACCTACAATGAGCAGTTCTTC
TRBJ2-1	.	TRBV6-1	15	many	CASSRLGYPNNEQFF	TGTGCCAGCAGTCGACTAGGTTACCCCAACAATGAGCAGTTCTTC
TRBJ2-7	.	TRBV29-1	13	.	CSVELIQGYEQYF	TGCAGCGTTGAACTTATTCAAGGGTACGAGCAGTACTTC
TRBJ1-2	.	TRBV20-1	11	.	CSARSVYGYTF	TGCAGTGCCCGCTCCGTCTATGGCTACACCTTC
TRBJ2-5	.	TRBV27	14	.	CASSPSWGLETQYF	TGTGCCAGCAGTCCTTCCTGGGGATTGGAGACCCAGTACTTC
TRBJ2-1	.	TRBV7-8	13	many	CASTLDRDNEQFF	TGTGCCAGCACCCTGGACAGAGACAATGAGCAGTTCTTC
TRBJ1-1	.	TRBV18	15	many	CASSISRGGDTEAFF	TGTGCCAGCTCAATAAGCAGGGGCGGGGACACTGAAGCTTTCTTT
TRBJ1-6	.	TRBV6-1	13	once	CASTLWRDSPLHF	TGTGCCAGCACCTTGTGGAGGGATTCACCCCTCCACTTT
TRBJ2-3	TRBD2	TRBV12-3/TRBV12-4	15	few	CASSSTSGGGDTQYF	TGTGCCAGCAGTTCGACTAGCGGGGGGGGAGATACGCAGTATTTT
TRBJ2-5	TRBD1	TRBV6-1	17	few	CASSEALGQGVLETQYF	TGTGCCAGCAGTGAAGCGTTAGGTCAGGGGGTTTTGGAGACCCAGTACTTC
TRBJ2-2	TRBD1	TRBV6-2/TRBV6-3	15	many	CASRGTGRSTGELFF	TGTGCCAGCAGGGGGACAGGACGGAGCACCGGGGAGCTGTTTTTT
TRBJ1-4	.	TRBV5-1	13	.	CASSPQRHEKLFF	TGCGCCAGCAGTCCTCAACGACATGAAAAACTGTTTTTT
TRBJ1-1	.	TRBV20-1	14	.	CSARAARRNTEAFF	TGCAGTGCTAGAGCCGCCAGGAGGAACACTGAAGCTTTCTTT
TRBJ2-3	TRBD1	TRBV7-6	16	once	CASSQGRGQGPDTQYF	TGTGCCAGCAGCCAGGGGCGCGGACAGGGCCCAGATACGCAGTATTTT
TRBJ2-5	.	TRBV20-1	13	.	CSARFRDIETQYF	TGCAGTGCCCGTTTCCGGGACATAGAGACCCAGTACTTC
TRBJ2-1	TRBD2	TRBV5-1	16	many	CASSLAGTSVYNEQFF	TGCGCCAGCAGCTTGGCGGGGACTAGCGTCTACAATGAGCAGTTCTTC
TRBJ2-1	TRBD2	TRBV5-1	15	.	CASSLLAGVYNEQFF	TGCGCCAGCAGCTTACTAGCGGGAGTCTACAATGAGCAGTTCTTC
TRBJ1-5	.	TRBV6-5	14	.	CASSYSEANQPQHF	TGTGCCAGCAGTTACTCGGAAGCCAATCAGCCCCAGCATTTT
TRBJ2-5	.	TRBV20-1	13	many	CSAMGRDQETQYF	TGCAGTGCCATGGGCCGGGATCAAGAGACCCAGTACTTC
TRBJ2-1	.	TRBV20-1	16	.	CSARDGGQGGYNEQFF	TGCAGTGCTAGAGATGGGGGGCAGGGGGGCTACAATGAGCAGTTCTTC
TRBJ2-7	.	TRBV7-6	14	few	CASSLDGATYEQYF	TGTGCCAGCAGCTTAGACGGGGCGACCTACGAGCAGTACTTC
TRBJ2-5	.	TRBV20-1	14	.	CSPSQGRGGETQYF	TGCAGTCCCTCTCAGGGAAGGGGGGGAGAGACCCAGTACTTC
TRBJ1-5	.	TRBV5-5	14	.	CASSSGSGNQPQHF	TGTGCCAGCAGCTCCGGGTCGGGCAATCAGCCCCAGCATTTT
TRBJ2-3	TRBD2	TRBV24-1	15	.	CATSDLSAGEDTQYF	TGTGCCACCAGTGATTTATCGGCGGGAGAGGATACGCAGTATTTT
TRBJ2-7	.	TRBV12-3/TRBV12-4	12	.	CATGKKSYEQYF	TGTGCCACTGGGAAAAAAAGCTACGAGCAGTACTTC
TRBJ1-2	TRBD1	TRBV20-1	12	.	CSAKGQGYGYTF	TGCAGTGCCAAGGGACAGGGGTATGGCTACACCTTC
TRBJ2-7	.	TRBV27	15	few	CASSLKAGGTYEQYF	TGTGCCAGCAGTTTAAAGGCTGGGGGCACCTACGAGCAGTACTTC
TRBJ2-5	.	TRBV12-3/TRBV12-4	14	.	CASSRTSSQETQYF	TGTGCCAGCAGCCGCACTAGCAGCCAAGAGACCCAGTACTTC
TRBJ2-1	.	TRBV6-1	16	.	CASSDPGRVSYNEQFF	TGTGCCAGCAGTGACCCTGGACGCGTGAGCTACAATGAGCAGTTCTTC
TRBJ1-2	.	TRBV7-3	14	many	CASSSTAGNYGYTF	TGTGCCAGCAGCTCGACCGCAGGGAACTATGGCTACACCTTC